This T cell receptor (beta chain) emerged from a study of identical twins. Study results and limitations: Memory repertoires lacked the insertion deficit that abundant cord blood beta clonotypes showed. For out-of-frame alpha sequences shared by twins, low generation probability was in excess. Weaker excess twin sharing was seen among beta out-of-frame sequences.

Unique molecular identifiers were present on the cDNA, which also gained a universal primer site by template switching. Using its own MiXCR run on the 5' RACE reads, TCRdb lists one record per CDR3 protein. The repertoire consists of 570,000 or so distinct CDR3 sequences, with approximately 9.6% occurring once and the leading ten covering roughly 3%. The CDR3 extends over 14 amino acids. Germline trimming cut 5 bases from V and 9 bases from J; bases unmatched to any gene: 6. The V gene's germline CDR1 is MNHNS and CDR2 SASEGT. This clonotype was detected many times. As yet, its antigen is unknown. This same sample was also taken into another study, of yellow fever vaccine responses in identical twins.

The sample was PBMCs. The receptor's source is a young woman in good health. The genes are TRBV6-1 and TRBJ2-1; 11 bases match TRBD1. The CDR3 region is CASSPGTGGGEQFF. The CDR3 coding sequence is TGTGCCAGCAGTCCCGGGACAGGGGGTGGTGAGCAGTTCTTC.